This record concerns one TCR beta chain sequence. Its specific antigen is unknown. No per-base quality is available; no much larger clone lies one base away. The data stem from a study of OX40 agonist ivuxolimab in advanced cancers. About the study as a whole: Ivuxolimab, which targeted the costimulatory receptor OX40 (CD134), was an agonistic, fully human IgG2 monoclonal antibody. Intravenous ivuxolimab was administered to patients every 2 weeks at six dose levels: 0.01, 0.1, 0.3, 1.5, 3 and 10 mg/kg. Of the roughly 52 dose-escalation patients, hepatocellular carcinoma was present in about 20, melanoma in around 15, renal cell carcinoma in 9 and head and neck cancer in 9. In the dose-escalation cohort, around four fifths of patients were male, and the mean age was roughly 60 years, with a range of 23 to 79. Prior anti-PD-1, anti-PD-L1 or anti-CTLA-4 therapy was permitted, and checkpoint inhibitors had been received by less than 45% of dose-escalation patients. Three dose-escalation patients achieved partial responses, one with hepatocellular carcinoma and two with cutaneous melanoma. The point of sequencing TCRbeta in the periphery was to test whether ivuxolimab changed TCR sequence diversity and drove clonal T-cell expansion. The paper reports the monotherapy dose-escalation portion (N = 52 patients) of the phase I ivuxolimab trial.

The trial excluded patients who had a history of autoimmune disease or who were on systemic immunosuppression. In every dose cohort, peripheral blood was drawn for TCR sequencing at baseline, cycle 4 day 1, and cycle 7 day 1. Samples came from an open-label, multicenter, first-in-human phase I dose-escalation trial of ivuxolimab. Adults with locally advanced or metastatic melanoma, renal cell, hepatocellular, or head and neck squamous cell carcinoma were enrolled in the trial. Before TCR sequencing, CD4+ and CD8+ T cells were separately sorted from peripheral blood. For sequencing of the TCRbeta CDR3 region, genomic DNA was extracted from the sorted cells. TCRbeta CDR3 regions were sequenced using the immunoSEQ Assay. Drawn from immuneACCESS, this table holds only the in-frame rearrangements with V and J called that TCRdb kept. Clones are partly lost; checked studies trace under half to an unresolved V gene and leave the rest unexplained. The sample records fewer than 100,000 clones, 85% to 90% of which are singletons. The ten largest clones capture under 15% of the sample.

Study-level results and caveats: Low levels of normalized T-cell clonal expansion were also seen in some nonresponding patients. In the 0.1-3.0 mg/kg groups, partial responders had among the lowest normalized peripheral clonal expansion, particularly in CD8+ T cells. On average, CD8+ T cells showed more expanded clones than CD4+ T cells after ivuxolimab. At doses from 0.1 to 3.0 mg/kg, clonal expansion was seen in both CD4+ and CD8+ blood T cells between baseline and week 6. Which antigens the clonally expanded peripheral T cells were specific for was not determined.

From the cysteine up to the phenylalanine, the CDR3 has a length of 16 residues. Kept here is only the CDR3 DNA, which spans 48 bases and is read in frame from base 1. The germline V end is reduced by 4 bases and the J end by 1 base; junction bases left unmatched: 5. Taken from the germline V gene, the CDR1 and CDR2 loops are SGHRS and YFSETQ. The material was CD4+ or CD8+ T cells sorted from blood, obtained in a trial of the OX40 agonist ivuxolimab. This sequence originates from an adult with an advanced solid tumor such as melanoma, head and neck, liver or kidney cancer. The rearrangement combines TRBV5-1 with TRBJ2-3; the central 11 bases match TRBD2. In nucleotide form, the sequence is TGCGCCAGCAGCAGATTAGCGGGAGGGGGCACAGATACGCAGTATTTT. Its protein product is CASSRLAGGGTDTQYF.